This TCR beta chain was profiled in a study of blood T cells in healthy people across ages. Study results and caveats: Unsorted PBMC material precluded a definitive naive versus antigen-experienced comparison. In the absence of known donor CMV status, changes in expanded clonotypes were possibly confounded. In long-lived donors, naive CD4+ cell counts and diversity exceeded those of aged donors.

A sample-barcoded 5' primer and a J-beta primer mix were used in a second PCR of about 6 to 11 cycles. Through a template-switch adaptor with 12 random nucleotides, each cDNA molecule received a tag. One entry per CDR3 protein results from TCRdb running MiXCR on the 5' RACE reads. The sample lists over a million distinct CDR3 sequences, 35% to 45% occurring once. On this clonotype: What it recognizes is unknown.

The CDR3 has 14 amino acids. The germline gives CDR1 DFQATT, CDR2 SNEGSKA (reference sequence). Trimming left V 2 bases short and J 2 bases short, with 12 bases between. The sequence was collected from a woman in her late teens or twenties in good health. The V gene is TRBV20-1, the J gene TRBJ1-1; TRBD1 is a possible D gene (5 bases). Sequenced: blood. CDR3 nucleotides: TGCAGTGCTAGACGGACCGGGACTAACACTGAAGCTTTCTTT. This gives the protein CSARRTGTNTEAFF.